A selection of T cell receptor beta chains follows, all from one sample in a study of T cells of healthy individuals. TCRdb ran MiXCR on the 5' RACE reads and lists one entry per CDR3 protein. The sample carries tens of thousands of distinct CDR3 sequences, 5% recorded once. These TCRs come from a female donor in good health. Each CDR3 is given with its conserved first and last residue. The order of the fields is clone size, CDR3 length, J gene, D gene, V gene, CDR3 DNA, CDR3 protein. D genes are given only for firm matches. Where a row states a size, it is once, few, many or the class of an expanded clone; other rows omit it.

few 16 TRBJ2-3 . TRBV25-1 TGTGCCAGCATCTCGAGTCGGGAAAGGGGCACAGATACGCAGTATTTT CASISSRERGTDTQYF
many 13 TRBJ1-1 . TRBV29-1 TGCAGCGTGGCGGACAGCACGCAAACTGAAGCTTTCTTT CSVADSTQTEAFF
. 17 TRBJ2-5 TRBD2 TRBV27 TGTGCCAGCAGTTCTACCAGGACTAGCGGGAGTGGCGAGACCCAGTACTTC CASSSTRTSGSGETQYF
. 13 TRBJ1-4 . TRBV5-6 TGTGCCAGCAGCCCAAGCGCGGAGGAAAAACTGTTTTTT CASSPSAEEKLFF
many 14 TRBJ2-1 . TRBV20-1 TGCAGTGCCCACTGGCGGAGCTCCTACAATGAGCAGTTCTTC CSAHWRSSYNEQFF
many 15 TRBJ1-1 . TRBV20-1 TGCAGTGCCATTTATGATCGGACCGTGAACACTGAAGCTTTCTTT CSAIYDRTVNTEAFF
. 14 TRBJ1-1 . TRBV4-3 TGCGCCAGCAGCCAAGTAGGGCAGAGGAATGAAGCTTTCTTT CASSQVGQRNEAFF
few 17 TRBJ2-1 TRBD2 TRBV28 TGTGCCAGCAGTTCCCAAGGTGGAGCGGGAGGGGGTTATGAGCAGTTCTTC CASSSQGGAGGGYEQFF
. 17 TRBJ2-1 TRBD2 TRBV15 TGTGCCACCAGCACGCGCCCTCGGGCTAGCGGGTACAATGAGCAGTTCTTC CATSTRPRASGYNEQFF
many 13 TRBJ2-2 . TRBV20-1 TGCAGTGCTAGTCTGCCGAACACCGGGGAGCTGTTTTTT CSASLPNTGELFF
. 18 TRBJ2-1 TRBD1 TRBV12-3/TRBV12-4 TGTGCCAGCAGTTTAATCCGTCTCCGGGACAGGGTCTGGGGTGAGCAGTTCTTC CASSLIRLRDRVWGEQFF
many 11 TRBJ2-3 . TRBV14 TGTGCCAGCAGGGGTACAGATACGCAGTATTTT CASRGTDTQYF
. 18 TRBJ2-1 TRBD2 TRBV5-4 TGTGCCAGCAGCTTGGAGCTAGCGGGAGGCCGCATACACAATGAGCAGTTCTTC CASSLELAGGRIHNEQFF
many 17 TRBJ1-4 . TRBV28 TGTGCCAGCAGTTCGCCACAGTCAGGGCCTCTAAATGAAAAACTGTTTTTT CASSSPQSGPLNEKLFF
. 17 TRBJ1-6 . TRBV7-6 TGTGCCAGCAGCCTGGAGGAAGAACCTGGGTATAATTCACCCCTCCACTTT CASSLEEEPGYNSPLHF
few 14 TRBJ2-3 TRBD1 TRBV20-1 TGCAGTGCCCCGACAGGGGGCAACACAGATACGCAGTATTTT CSAPTGGNTDTQYF
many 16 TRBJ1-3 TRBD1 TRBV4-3 TGCGCCAGCAGCCAAGATGGTGGGACAGGGGGGCTCGGGATGTATTTT CASSQDGGTGGLGMYF
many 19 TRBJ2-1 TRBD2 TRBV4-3 TGCGCCAGCAGCCCCCGAGGACTAGCGGGAGATAGTTCCTACAATGAGCAGTTCTTC CASSPRGLAGDSSYNEQFF
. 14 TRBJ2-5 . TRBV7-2 TGTGCCAGCAGCCTAAGCAGTAGCCAAGAGACCCAGTACTTC CASSLSSSQETQYF
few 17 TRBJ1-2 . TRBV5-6 TGTGCCAGCAGCGATGCCATGACAGAGGATGTATCATATGGCTACACCTTC CASSDAMTEDVSYGYTF
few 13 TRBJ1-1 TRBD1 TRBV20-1 TGCAGTGCTAGACGGGACAGCAAATCCGAAGCTTTCTTT CSARRDSKSEAFF
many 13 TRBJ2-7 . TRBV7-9 TGTGCCAGCAGTACAGGGCCAACCTACGAGCAGTACTTC CASSTGPTYEQYF
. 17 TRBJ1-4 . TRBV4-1 TGCGCCAGCAGCCAATCCGGGACCGACCTGGGGGGAGAAAAACTGTTTTTT CASSQSGTDLGGEKLFF
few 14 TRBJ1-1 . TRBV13 TGTGCCAGCAGCTTCCGAGGCAGCTACACTGAAGCTTTCTTT CASSFRGSYTEAFF
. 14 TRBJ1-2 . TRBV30 TGTGCCTGGAGGCTCCCAGCCGCTAACTATGGCTACACCTTC CAWRLPAANYGYTF
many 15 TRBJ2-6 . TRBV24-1 TGTGCCACCAGTCGACAGTCCTCTGGGGCCAACGTCCTGACTTTC CATSRQSSGANVLTF
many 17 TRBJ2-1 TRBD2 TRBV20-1 TGCAGTGCTACTCACGCACTCCTAGCGGGAGGAAACAATGAGCAGTTCTTC CSATHALLAGGNNEQFF
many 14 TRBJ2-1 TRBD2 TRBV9 TGTGCCAGCAGTCCCGGGACTAGCTACAATGAGCAGTTCTTC CASSPGTSYNEQFF
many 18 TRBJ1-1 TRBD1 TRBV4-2 TGTGCCAGCAGCCGCAAAACATGGACAGGGCTTAGGAACACTGAAGCTTTCTTT CASSRKTWTGLRNTEAFF
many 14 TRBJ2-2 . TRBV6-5 TGTGCCAGCAGTTACTCGACAGTTACCGGGGAGCTGTTTTTT CASSYSTVTGELFF
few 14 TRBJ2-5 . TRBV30 TGTGCCTGGACCAGCTTGGGACCGAGGGGGACCCAGTACTTC CAWTSLGPRGTQYF
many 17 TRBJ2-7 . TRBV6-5 TGTGCCAGCAGCTTAGATTCACGGGCGTACCTAACGGACGAGCAGTACTTC CASSLDSRAYLTDEQYF
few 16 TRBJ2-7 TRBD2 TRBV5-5 TGTGCCAGCACCACCGTGGAAGCGGGAGTTTTCTACGAGCAGTACTTC CASTTVEAGVFYEQYF
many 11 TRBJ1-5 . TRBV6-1 TGTGCCAGCAGTTCCTTTCAGCCCCAGCATTTT CASSSFQPQHF
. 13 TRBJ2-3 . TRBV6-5 TGTGCCAGCATGGCGGAGCGCACAGATACGCAGTATTTT CASMAERTDTQYF
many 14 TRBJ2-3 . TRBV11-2 TGTGCCAGCAGCTTACTGGGCGACACAGATACGCAGTATTTT CASSLLGDTDTQYF
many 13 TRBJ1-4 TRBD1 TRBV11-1 TGTGCCAGCAGCGGGACAGATTCTGAAAAACTGTTTTTT CASSGTDSEKLFF
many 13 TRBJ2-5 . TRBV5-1 TGCGCCAGCAGCCCCCGGACGGGAGAGACCCAGTACTTC CASSPRTGETQYF
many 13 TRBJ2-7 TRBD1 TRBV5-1 TGCGCCAGCACCTCCGACAGGGGCAGCGAGCAGTACTTC CASTSDRGSEQYF
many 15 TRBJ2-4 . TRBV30 TGTGCCTGGAGGGTGGATACCTTAGCCAAAAACATTCAGTACTTC CAWRVDTLAKNIQYF
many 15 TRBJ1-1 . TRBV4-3 TGCGCCAGCAGCCAAGCGGGAAACTTAGGCACTGAAGCTTTCTTT CASSQAGNLGTEAFF
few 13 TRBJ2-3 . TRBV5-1 TGCGCCAGCAGCGAGCTAATCACAGATACGCAGTATTTT CASSELITDTQYF
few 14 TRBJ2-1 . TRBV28 TGTGCCAGCAGTTTCCCGGACAGAGCTAATGAGCAGTTCTTC CASSFPDRANEQFF
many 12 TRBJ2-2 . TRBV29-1 TGCAGCTTTTGGATGAACACCGGGGAGCTGTTTTTT CSFWMNTGELFF
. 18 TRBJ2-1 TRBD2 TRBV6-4 TGTGCCAGCAGCCTCGATAGCGGGAGGATAAGCTCCTACAATGAGCAGTTCTTC CASSLDSGRISSYNEQFF
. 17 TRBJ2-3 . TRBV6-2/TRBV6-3 TGTGCCAGCAGTTACCGCACTAGCCCCCCCCCAACAGATACGCAGTATTTT CASSYRTSPPPTDTQYF
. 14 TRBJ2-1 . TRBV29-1 TGCAGCGCCCTATTCGGGAGCTCCTACAATGAGCAGTTCTTC CSALFGSSYNEQFF
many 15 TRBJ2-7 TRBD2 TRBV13 TGTGCCAGCAGCCAGGGACTAGCGGGAGTCTACGAGCAGTACTTC CASSQGLAGVYEQYF
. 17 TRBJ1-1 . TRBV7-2 TGTGCCAGCAGCTTACCTATTAAGGGAATAAGGATCACTGAAGCTTTCTTT CASSLPIKGIRITEAFF
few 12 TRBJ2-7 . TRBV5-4 TGTGCCAGCAGTCCATCCTACTACGAGCAGTACTTC CASSPSYYEQYF
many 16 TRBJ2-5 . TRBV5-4 TGTGCCAGCAGCTTGGGTCATCTGGACTCGGAGGAGACCCAGTACTTC CASSLGHLDSEETQYF
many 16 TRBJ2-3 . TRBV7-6 TGTGCCAGCAGCTTAGCCGGCGGAATGAACACAGATACGCAGTATTTT CASSLAGGMNTDTQYF
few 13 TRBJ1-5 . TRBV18 TGTGCCAGCTCACCACGAAGCGGTCAGCCCCAGCATTTT CASSPRSGQPQHF
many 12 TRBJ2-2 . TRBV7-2 TGTGCCAGCAGCTTAGGATACGGGGAGCTGTTTTTT CASSLGYGELFF
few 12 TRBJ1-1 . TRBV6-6 TGTGCCAGCAGACCCTCCGGGACTGAAGCTTTCTTT CASRPSGTEAFF
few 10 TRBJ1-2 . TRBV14 TGTGCCAGCAGCCACTATGGCTACACCTTC CASSHYGYTF
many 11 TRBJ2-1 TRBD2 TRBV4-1 TGCGCCAGCAGCGGGGGGGGTGAGCAGTTCTTC CASSGGGEQFF
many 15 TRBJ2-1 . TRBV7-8 TGTGCCAGCAGCTTAGAGGCTAGCTCCTACAATGAGCAGTTCTTC CASSLEASSYNEQFF
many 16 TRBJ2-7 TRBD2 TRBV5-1 TGCGCCAGCAGCTTGATCCTAGCGGGAGTGGCGTACGAGCAGTACTTC CASSLILAGVAYEQYF